This is a list of T cell receptor beta chains from one sample in a study of human T cells and chemical hapten exposure. TCRdb redid the calling of the RACE reads with MiXCR, one entry per CDR3 protein. The data contain tens of thousands of distinct CDR3 sequences, over 8.5% of them singletons. The specimen was whole blood, collected in connection with sensitization to the hapten diphenylcyclopropenone (DPC). These receptor sequences come from a man aged 25 to 40 with alopecia areata. Some clones in this sample may be carry-over from other donors' samples. Each CDR3 is given with its conserved first and last residue. D genes are given only for firm matches. Some rows have no size entry. The others give once, few or many, or a class for an expanded clone.

j_call	clone_size	d_call	v_call	cdr3_aa	cdr3_nt
TRBJ1-1	many	NA	TRBV29-1	CSVEARRAGNTEAFF	TGCAGCGTTGAAGCCCGCCGGGCGGGGAACACTGAAGCTTTCTTT
TRBJ2-1	many	TRBD2	TRBV6-1	CASSGTSGRRNEQFF	TGTGCCAGCAGTGGGACTAGCGGGAGGAGAAATGAGCAGTTCTTC
TRBJ2-1	many	TRBD2	TRBV10-2	CASCRGRGGEQFF	TGCGCCAGCTGTCGCGGGAGAGGCGGTGAGCAGTTCTTC
TRBJ1-4	many	NA	TRBV6-5	CASSYGPGEGVVEKLFF	TGTGCCAGCAGTTACGGGCCAGGGGAAGGTGTGGTTGAAAAACTGTTTTTT
TRBJ1-3	NA	TRBD1	TRBV6-5	CASRGQGSAGNTIYF	TGTGCCAGCAGGGGACAGGGCTCCGCTGGAAACACCATATATTTT
TRBJ2-3	many	TRBD1	TRBV29-1	CSVEGQGADTQYF	TGCAGCGTTGAGGGACAGGGCGCAGATACGCAGTATTTT
TRBJ2-7	many	TRBD1	TRBV28	CASSAAGGAVYEQYF	TGTGCCAGCAGTGCCGCAGGGGGCGCAGTCTACGAGCAGTACTTC
TRBJ2-1	many	TRBD2	TRBV24-1	CATERDYLGPQFF	TGTGCCACCGAGAGGGACTATCTAGGCCCGCAGTTCTTC
TRBJ2-1	few	NA	TRBV29-1	CSVDVYNEQFF	TGCAGCGTTGACGTCTACAATGAGCAGTTCTTC
TRBJ2-3	many	TRBD1	TRBV4-2	CASGTGDFTDTQYF	TGTGCCAGCGGGACAGGGGACTTCACAGATACGCAGTATTTT
TRBJ2-4	few	NA	TRBV29-1	CSVEDPSGGVDNIQYF	TGCAGCGTTGAAGATCCCTCCGGGGGAGTGGATAACATTCAGTACTTC
TRBJ2-5	many	NA	TRBV9	CASSGQVDQETQYF	TGTGCCAGCAGCGGACAGGTCGACCAAGAGACCCAGTACTTC
TRBJ2-7	once	NA	TRBV30	CAWTRTDSSYEQYF	TGTGCCTGGACCCGGACAGACAGCTCCTACGAGCAGTACTTC
TRBJ2-4	medium-sized	NA	TRBV12-3/TRBV12-4	CASSPDRNIQYF	TGTGCCAGCAGTCCAGATAGAAACATTCAGTACTTC
TRBJ2-7	many	NA	TRBV11-3	CASSLIRSSYEQYF	TGTGCCAGCAGCTTAATCCGGTCCTCCTACGAGCAGTACTTC
TRBJ2-5	NA	NA	TRBV12-3/TRBV12-4	CASRQQETQYF	TGTGCCAGCAGACAACAAGAGACCCAGTACTTC
TRBJ2-7	many	NA	TRBV7-9	CASSLGEMKQYF	TGTGCCAGCAGCTTAGGAGAGATGAAGCAGTACTTC
TRBJ2-1	many	TRBD2	TRBV19	CASSSGRAHSYNEQFF	TGTGCCAGTTCTAGCGGGAGGGCCCATTCCTACAATGAGCAGTTCTTC
TRBJ2-1	few	NA	TRBV12-3/TRBV12-4	CASSLGQDEQFF	TGTGCCAGCAGTTTAGGGCAGGATGAGCAGTTCTTC
TRBJ1-2	many	TRBD1	TRBV20-1	CSASGTGRHYGYTF	TGCAGTGCTAGTGGGACAGGGCGGCACTATGGCTACACCTTC
TRBJ2-1	many	NA	TRBV28	CASSSITPQQFF	TGTGCCAGCAGTTCAATCACCCCTCAGCAGTTCTTC